What follows are 22 T cell receptor beta chains derived from one specimen sequenced in a study of shared clonotypes between healthy human individuals. Measured with immunoSEQ multiplex PCR; TCRdb has only the in-frame clones, and not every one. The table has a few million clones, 90% to 95% seen once; the top ten hold roughly 0.15%. The sequencing sample was made of naive CD4+ T cells sorted from blood. Sample subset: CD45RA+ positively selected. The receptors shown here come from a man younger than 30 in good health.

The chain couples TRBV2 to TRBJ1-2; 7 positions agree with TRBD1. Trimming removed 5 bases from V and 4 bases from J; junction bases left unmatched: 16. This CDR3 region has 17 residues. The V gene's germline CDR1 is SNHLY and CDR2 FYNNEI. CDR3 coding DNA: TGTGCCAGCAGTAAAGGGACAGCCCCAGTCGTTAGCTATGGCTACACCTTC. Encoded protein: CASSKGTAPVVSYGYTF.

V gene TRBV7-9 combines with J gene TRBJ2-5, with 10 bases aligning to TRBD2. Per the germline V gene, CDR1 is SEHNR and CDR2 is FQNEAQ (reference sequence). CDR3 length equals 16 residues. The junction had 11 bases not matched to a gene; V was cut back by 5 bases and J by 5 bases. CDR3 coding DNA: TGTGCCAGCAGCACCAGCGGTAGCGGGGGGCGGGAGACCCAGTACTTC. Translating gives CASSTSGSGGRETQYF. Using reference TRBV7-9 and TRBJ2-5 for the parts outside the CDR3, the full variable domain is DTGVSQNPRHKITKRGQNVTFRCDPISEHNRLYWYRQTLGQGPEFLTYFQNEAQLEKSRLLSDRFSAERPKGSFSTLEIQRTEQGDSAMYLCASSTSGSGGRETQYFGPGTRLLVL.

This clone was picked up a small number of times. The rearrangement links TRBV6-5 to TRBJ1-5; TRBD1 aligns across 9 bases. The ends lost 8 bases at V and 6 bases at J; junction bases unmatched: 5. Per germline, CDR1 MNHEY and CDR2 SVGAGI. The CDR3 has 13 amino acids. The CDR3 loop reads CASRGQGGQPQHF. The CDR3 nucleotides are TGTGCCAGCCGGGGACAGGGTGGTCAGCCCCAGCATTTT.

A remark on this clone: Other DNA sequences in this specimen translate into the identical CDR3. The V gene is TRBV7-2, the J gene TRBJ2-7; 11 positions match TRBD2. CDR1 SGHTA and CDR2 FQGNSA come from the germline V gene. This CDR3 region has 14 residues. V shed 5 bases, J shed 2 bases, and the junction held 2 bases outside the gene matches. The CDR3 region is CASSLGLAAYEQYF. CDR3 DNA: TGTGCCAGCAGCCTGGGACTAGCGGCCTACGAGCAGTACTTC.

Notes on this clone: Other nucleotide sequences in the sample specify the same CDR3. The V call is TRBV10-3, the J call TRBJ1-1; TRBD1 might be the D (5 bases). V gave up 0 bases and J gave up 5 bases, with 7 bases separating them. The CDR3 is made up of 13 amino acids. Per germline, CDR1 ENHRY and CDR2 SYGVKD. CDR3 loop: CAISESEGTEAFF. The CDR3 DNA reads TGTGCCATCAGTGAGTCGGAGGGGACTGAAGCTTTCTTT.

This chain links TRBV9 with TRBJ2-1; TRBD2 aligns across 12 bases. CDR3 size: 18 residues. Germline CDR1 reads SGDLS; CDR2 reads YYNGEE. Trimming cost V 0 bases and J 2 bases; bases outside gene matches: 6. Here the CDR3 reads CASSVGLAGALTYNEQFF. The CDR3 nucleotides read TGTGCCAGCAGCGTAGGACTAGCGGGAGCTTTGACCTACAATGAGCAGTTCTTC.

The table lists this clone with a few counts. This chain joins TRBV4-1 and TRBJ1-6; 9 bases match TRBD1. The germline V gene has CDR1 MGHRA and CDR2 YSYEKL. This CDR3 is built from 16 residues. V was pared by 2 bases and J by 9 bases, with 8 bases of the junction left unmatched. CDR3 protein: CASSQTPGTGFSPLHF. The CDR3 nucleotides read TGCGCCAGCAGCCAAACCCCCGGGACAGGGTTTTCACCCCTCCACTTT.

The rearrangement uses TRBV10-3 and TRBJ2-4, with 8 bases lining up with TRBD1. The ends lost 3 bases at V and 0 bases at J; junction bases unmatched: 7. The CDR3 totals 17 residues. Germline-derived CDR1 and CDR2 are ENHRY and SYGVKD. CDR3 nucleotides: TGTGCCATCAGTGAAAGTGGACAGGGACTAGCCAAAAACATTCAGTACTTC. Its protein is CAISESGQGLAKNIQYF.

The chain couples TRBV7-9 to TRBJ1-4; D is unresolved. From germline, CDR1 is SEHNR and CDR2 FQNEAQ (reference sequence). The CDR3 sequence is 15 residues long. V dropped 5 bases and J dropped 2 bases, with 12 bases sitting between them. The CDR3, as DNA: TGTGCCAGCAGCCCGTTGGAATTGACTAATGAAAAACTGTTTTTT. Amino acid sequence: CASSPLELTNEKLFF.

The chain recombines TRBV19 with TRBJ1-2; 7 bases are a match to TRBD1. The germline gives CDR1 LNHDA, CDR2 SQIVND (reference sequence). The V segment lost 2 bases and the J segment 4 bases; nucleotides outside the gene matches: 10. This CDR3 spans 16 amino acids. The CDR3 region has the DNA TGTGCCAGTAGTATAACCGGGACAGAATCAGTCTATGGCTACACCTTC. This sequence encodes CASSITGTESVYGYTF.

The chain carries TRBV7-9 and TRBJ1-6, with 9 positions matching TRBD1. This CDR3 has 15 amino acids. Per germline, CDR1 SEHNR and CDR2 FQNEAQ (reference sequence). The trim removed 4 bases at V and 6 bases at J, leaving 4 bases unmatched. The CDR3 DNA is TGTGCCAGCAGCTCCCGACAGGGGGTTAATTCACCCCTCCACTTT. It codes for CASSSRQGVNSPLHF.

The rearrangement joins TRBV11-2 to TRBJ2-7, with 7 positions matching TRBD2. The germline V gene has CDR1 SGHAT and CDR2 FQNNGV. The CDR3 is 16 amino acids. Trimming took 3 bases from V and 2 from J; bases not matched to a gene: 10. Here the CDR3 DNA reads TGTGCCAGCAGCTTCCTCCTGGGGCGGGAGCCCTACGAGCAGTACTTC. Amino acid sequence: CASSFLLGREPYEQYF.

V usage is TRBV10-2 and J usage is TRBJ1-6; no definite D call. V was cut by 2 bases and J by 10 bases, with 9 bases left in between. Germline V gene lookup returns CDR1 WSHSY and CDR2 SAAADI. This CDR3 has 13 amino acids. CDR3 sequence: CASSEGGLSPLHF. CDR3 coding DNA: TGCGCCAGCAGTGAGGGCGGTTTATCACCCCTCCACTTT.

The chain uses TRBV25-1 and TRBJ1-5; tentatively, D is TRBD1 (6 bases). The germline CDR1 and CDR2 sequences are MGHDK and SYGVNS. The V gene lost 3 bases and the J gene lost 6 bases, with 12 bases spanning the gap. The CDR3 extends over 14 amino acids. CDR3 sequence: CASSERGGAQPQHF. CDR3 nucleotides: TGTGCCAGCAGTGAGCGTGGGGGGGCTCAGCCCCAGCATTTT.

Turning to this clone: Other DNA sequences in the same sample also yield this CDR3. This chain joins TRBV9 and TRBJ2-1; possible D gene TRBD2, 6 bases. V lost 5 bases and J lost 4, with 10 bases in between. The CDR3 spans 13 residues. Germline V gives CDR1 SGDLS, CDR2 YYNGEE. CDR3 amino acids: CASSPGLYNEQFF. CDR3 bases: TGTGCCAGCAGTCCGGGACTGTACAATGAGCAGTTCTTC.

V gene TRBV28 combines with J gene TRBJ1-3, with a possible D match to TRBD1 (5 bases). The CDR3 totals 14 residues. The V and J ends lost 6 bases and 4 bases respectively, with 13 bases between them. Germline CDR1 MDHEN, CDR2 SYDVKM. Here the CDR3 DNA reads TGTGCCAGCAGACTTACAGGCCCCGGAAACACCATATATTTT. Translated: CASRLTGPGNTIYF.

The chain combines TRBV10-3 with TRBJ1-6; D perhaps matches TRBD1 (6 bases). From germline, CDR1 is ENHRY and CDR2 SYGVKD. The CDR3 is 13 amino acids. Trimming left V 7 bases short and J 5 bases short, with 9 bases between. This CDR3 reads CAIKGGDNSPLHF. The CDR3 nucleotides read TGTGCCATCAAAGGGGGGGATAATTCACCCCTCCACTTT.

This clone was recorded only once. The rearrangement joins TRBV7-9 to TRBJ1-6, with a tentative D call TRBD1 (6 bases). This CDR3 has 16 amino acids. V dropped 5 bases and J dropped 7 bases, with 18 bases sitting between them. CDR1 is SEHNR, CDR2 FQNEAQ, per germline (reference sequence). CDR3 sequence: CASSQEGGSTNSPLHF. CDR3 DNA: TGTGCCAGCAGCCAAGAGGGGGGGTCAACCAATTCACCCCTCCACTTT.

This chain uses TRBV19 with TRBJ2-2; TRBD2 is a possible D gene (6 bases). Germline loops: CDR1 LNHDA, CDR2 SQIVND (reference sequence). CDR3 length equals 15 residues. Trimming left V 2 bases short and J 4 bases short, with 11 bases between. CDR3 in DNA: TGTGCCAGTAGTATAAGTGGGGGAGGCACCGGGGAGCTGTTTTTT. Protein sequence: CASSISGGGTGELFF.

The rearrangement joins TRBV11-3 to TRBJ2-1, with TRBD1 as a possible D gene (5 bases). Germline assignment: CDR1 SGHNT and CDR2 YENEEA. Trimming removed 6 bases from V and 6 bases from J, with 18 bases in between. The CDR3 is 15 residues long. This CDR3 is CASSLQVGPINEQFF. The CDR3 DNA reads TGTGCCAGCAGTCTCCAGGTGGGGCCCATCAATGAGCAGTTCTTC.

The chain uses TRBV6-1 and TRBJ1-3; D is possibly TRBD1 (5 bases). This CDR3 region has 16 residues. Germline assignment: CDR1 MNHNS and CDR2 SASEGT. V dropped 4 bases and J dropped 0 bases, with 13 bases sitting between them. Here the CDR3 reads CASSGGQGFSGNTIYF. In DNA, the CDR3 is TGTGCCAGCAGTGGAGGACAAGGTTTCTCTGGAAACACCATATATTTT.

The chain has TRBV6-5 and TRBJ2-3; TRBD2 aligns across 9 bases. Looked up from germline, CDR1 is MNHEY and CDR2 is SVGAGI. V dropped 5 bases and J dropped 9; count of bases not matched to a gene: 6. This CDR3 is built from 13 residues. The CDR3 here is CASSRSGTSTQYF. DNA of the CDR3: TGTGCCAGCAGTCGATCCGGGACTAGCACGCAGTATTTT.